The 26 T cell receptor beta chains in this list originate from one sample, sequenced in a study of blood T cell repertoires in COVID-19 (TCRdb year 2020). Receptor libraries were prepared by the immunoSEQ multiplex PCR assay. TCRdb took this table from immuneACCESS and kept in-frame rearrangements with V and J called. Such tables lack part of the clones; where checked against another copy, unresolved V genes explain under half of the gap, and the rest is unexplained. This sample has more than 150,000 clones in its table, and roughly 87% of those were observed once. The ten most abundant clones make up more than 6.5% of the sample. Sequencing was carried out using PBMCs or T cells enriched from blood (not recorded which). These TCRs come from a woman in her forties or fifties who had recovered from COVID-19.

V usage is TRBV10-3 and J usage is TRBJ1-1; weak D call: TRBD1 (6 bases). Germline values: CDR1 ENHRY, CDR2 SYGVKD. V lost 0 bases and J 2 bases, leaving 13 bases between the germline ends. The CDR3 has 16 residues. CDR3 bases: TGTGCCATCAGTGAGTCCGGGACACGTACTAACACTGAAGCTTTCTTT. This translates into CAISESGTRTNTEAFF.

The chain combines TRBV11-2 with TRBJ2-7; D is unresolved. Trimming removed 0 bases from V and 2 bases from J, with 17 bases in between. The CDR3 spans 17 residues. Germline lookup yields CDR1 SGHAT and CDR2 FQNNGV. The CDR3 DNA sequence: TGTGCCAGCAGCTTAGATATTTTCAAGCGATCAACCTACGAGCAGTACTTC. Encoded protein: CASSLDIFKRSTYEQYF.

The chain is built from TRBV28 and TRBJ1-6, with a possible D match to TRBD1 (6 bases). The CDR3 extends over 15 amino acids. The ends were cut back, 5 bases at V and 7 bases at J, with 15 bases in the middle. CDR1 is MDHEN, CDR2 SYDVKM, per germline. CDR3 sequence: CASSPSGTPNSPLHF. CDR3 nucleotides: TGTGCCAGCAGTCCCTCCGGGACACCGAATTCACCCCTCCACTTT.

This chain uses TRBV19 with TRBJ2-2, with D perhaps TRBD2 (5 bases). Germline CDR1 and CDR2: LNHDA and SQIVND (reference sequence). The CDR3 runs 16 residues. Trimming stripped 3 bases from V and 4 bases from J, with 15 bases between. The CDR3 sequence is CASSMDWPGGTGELFF. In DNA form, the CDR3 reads TGTGCCAGTAGTATGGACTGGCCAGGAGGCACCGGGGAGCTGTTTTTT. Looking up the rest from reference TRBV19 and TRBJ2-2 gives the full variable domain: DGGITQSPKYLFRKEGQNVTLSCEQNLNHDAMYWYRQDPGQGLRLIYYSQIVNDFQKGDIAEGYSVSREKKESFPLTVTSAQKNPTAFYLCASSMDWPGGTGELFFGEGSRLTVL.

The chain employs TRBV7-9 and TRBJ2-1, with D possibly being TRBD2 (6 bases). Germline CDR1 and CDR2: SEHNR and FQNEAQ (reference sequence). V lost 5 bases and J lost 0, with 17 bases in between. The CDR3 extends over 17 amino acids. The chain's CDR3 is CASSDPLASSSYNEQFF. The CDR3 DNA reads TGTGCCAGCAGCGACCCCCTAGCGTCAAGCTCCTACAATGAGCAGTTCTTC.

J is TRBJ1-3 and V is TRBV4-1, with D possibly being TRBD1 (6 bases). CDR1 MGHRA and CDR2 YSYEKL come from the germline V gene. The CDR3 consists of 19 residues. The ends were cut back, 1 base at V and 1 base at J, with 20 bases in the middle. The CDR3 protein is CASSQVFGTNYPSGNTIYF. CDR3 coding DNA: TGCGCCAGCAGCCAAGTGTTCGGGACAAACTATCCGTCTGGAAACACCATATATTTT.

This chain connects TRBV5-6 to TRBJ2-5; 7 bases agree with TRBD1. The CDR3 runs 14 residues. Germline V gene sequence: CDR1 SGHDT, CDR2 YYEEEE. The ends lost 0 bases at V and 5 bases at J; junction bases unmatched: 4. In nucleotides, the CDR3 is TGTGCCAGCAGCTTGGTACAGGGGAGCGAGACCCAGTACTTC. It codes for CASSLVQGSETQYF.

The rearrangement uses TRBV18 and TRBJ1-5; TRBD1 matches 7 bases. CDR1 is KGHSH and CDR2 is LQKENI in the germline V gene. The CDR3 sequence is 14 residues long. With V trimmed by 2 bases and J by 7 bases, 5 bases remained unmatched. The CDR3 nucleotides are TGTGCCAGCTCACCAGGGGAAGGGGGCCAGCCCCAGCATTTT. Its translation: CASSPGEGGQPQHF.

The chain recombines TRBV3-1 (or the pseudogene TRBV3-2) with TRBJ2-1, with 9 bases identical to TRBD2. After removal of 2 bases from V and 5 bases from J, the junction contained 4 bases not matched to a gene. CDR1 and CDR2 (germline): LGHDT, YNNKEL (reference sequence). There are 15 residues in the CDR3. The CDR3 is CASSQISGSNNEQFF. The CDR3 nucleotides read TGTGCCAGCAGCCAAATTAGCGGGAGTAACAATGAGCAGTTCTTC.

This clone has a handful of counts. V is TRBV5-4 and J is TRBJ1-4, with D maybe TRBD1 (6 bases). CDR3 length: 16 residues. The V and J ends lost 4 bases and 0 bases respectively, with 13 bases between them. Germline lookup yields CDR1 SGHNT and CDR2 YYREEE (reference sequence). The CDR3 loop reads CASSETGGATNEKLFF. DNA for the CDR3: TGTGCCAGCAGCGAGACGGGGGGCGCAACTAATGAAAAACTGTTTTTT.

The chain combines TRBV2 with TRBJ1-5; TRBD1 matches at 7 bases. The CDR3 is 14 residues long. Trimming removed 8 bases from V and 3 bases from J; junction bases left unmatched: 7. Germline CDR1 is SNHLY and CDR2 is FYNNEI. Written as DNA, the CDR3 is TGTGCCAGCGGGGGACAGCCGATCAATCAGCCCCAGCATTTT. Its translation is CASGGQPINQPQHF.

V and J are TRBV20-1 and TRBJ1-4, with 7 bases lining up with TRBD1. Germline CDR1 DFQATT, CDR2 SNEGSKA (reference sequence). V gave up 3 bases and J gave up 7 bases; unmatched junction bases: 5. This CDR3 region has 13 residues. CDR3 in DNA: TGCAGTGCTAGTAAGGGGGCTGGTGAAAAACTGTTTTTT. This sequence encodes CSASKGAGEKLFF.

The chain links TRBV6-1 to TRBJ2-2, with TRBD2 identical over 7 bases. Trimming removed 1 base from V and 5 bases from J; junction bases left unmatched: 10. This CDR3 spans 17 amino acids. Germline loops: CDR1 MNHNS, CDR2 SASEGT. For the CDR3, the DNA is TGTGCCAGCAGTGAAGGATGGGGGAGGGCCTCGACCGGGGAGCTGTTTTTT. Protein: CASSEGWGRASTGELFF.

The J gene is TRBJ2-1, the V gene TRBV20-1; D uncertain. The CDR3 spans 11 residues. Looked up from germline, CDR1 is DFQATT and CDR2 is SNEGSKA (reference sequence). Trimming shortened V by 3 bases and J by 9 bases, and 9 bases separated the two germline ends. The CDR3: CSASGVTEQFF. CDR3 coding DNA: TGCAGTGCTAGCGGAGTAACTGAGCAGTTCTTC.

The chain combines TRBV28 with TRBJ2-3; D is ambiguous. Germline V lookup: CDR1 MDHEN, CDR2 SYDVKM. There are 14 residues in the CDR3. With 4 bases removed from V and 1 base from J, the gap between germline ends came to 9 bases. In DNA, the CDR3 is TGTGCCAGCAGTTCGTCCGCGCGCACAGATACGCAGTATTTT. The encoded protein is CASSSSARTDTQYF.

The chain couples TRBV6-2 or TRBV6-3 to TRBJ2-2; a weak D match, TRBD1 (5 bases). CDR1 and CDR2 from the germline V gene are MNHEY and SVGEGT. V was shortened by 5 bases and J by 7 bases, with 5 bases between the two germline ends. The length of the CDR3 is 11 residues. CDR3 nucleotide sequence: TGTGCCAGCAGTAGGGGCGGGGAGCTGTTTTTT. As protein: CASSRGGELFF.

Here the CDR3 DNA reads TGCGCCAGCAGCATCCAGGGTAGGGGGGAGACCCAGTACTTC. Amino acid sequence: CASSIQGRGETQYF. V is TRBV5-1 and J is TRBJ2-5; D perhaps matches TRBD1 (6 bases). Looked up from germline, CDR1 is SGHRS and CDR2 is YFSETQ. This CDR3 is 14 amino acids long. Trimming pared 4 bases from V and 5 bases from J, leaving 15 bases between. The full variable domain, completed using reference TRBV5-1 and TRBJ2-5, is KAGVTQTPRYLIKTRGQQVTLSCSPISGHRSVSWYQQTPGQGLQFLFEYFSETQRNKGNFPGRFSGRQFSNSRSEMNVSTLELGDSALYLCASSIQGRGETQYFGPGTRLLVL.

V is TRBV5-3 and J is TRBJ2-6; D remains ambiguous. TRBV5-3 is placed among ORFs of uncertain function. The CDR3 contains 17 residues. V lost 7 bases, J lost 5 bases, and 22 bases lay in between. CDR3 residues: CARLCIVVTSRANVLTF. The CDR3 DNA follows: TGTGCCAGACTATGTATAGTGGTGACAAGTCGGGCCAACGTCCTGACTTTC.

As DNA, the CDR3 is TGCGCCAGCAGCCAAGATCCGGGACAGGGAGGGCCAGAGACCCAGTACTTC. This gives the protein CASSQDPGQGGPETQYF. The rearrangement links TRBV4-3 to TRBJ2-5; 9 positions agree with TRBD1. The CDR3 loop spans 17 amino acids. Germline CDR1 reads LGHNA; CDR2 reads YSLEER. Trimming took 0 bases from V and 4 from J; bases not matched to a gene: 9.

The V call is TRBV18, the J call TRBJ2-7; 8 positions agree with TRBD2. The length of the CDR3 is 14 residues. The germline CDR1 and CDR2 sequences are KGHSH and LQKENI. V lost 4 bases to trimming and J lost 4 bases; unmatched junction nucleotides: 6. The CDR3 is CASSLSGSLYEQYF. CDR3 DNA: TGTGCCAGCTCACTCAGCGGGAGTCTGTACGAGCAGTACTTC.

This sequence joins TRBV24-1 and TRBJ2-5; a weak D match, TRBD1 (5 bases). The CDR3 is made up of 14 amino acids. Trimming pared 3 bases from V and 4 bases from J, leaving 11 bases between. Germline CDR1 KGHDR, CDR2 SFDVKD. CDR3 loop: CATSDGQVRETQYF. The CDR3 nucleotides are TGTGCCACCAGTGATGGACAAGTCAGAGAGACCCAGTACTTC.

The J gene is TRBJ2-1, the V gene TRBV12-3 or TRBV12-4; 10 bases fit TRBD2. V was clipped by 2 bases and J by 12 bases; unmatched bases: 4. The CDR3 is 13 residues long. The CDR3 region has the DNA TGTGCCAGCAGTTTATCCGGGACTAGCGCGCAGTTCTTC. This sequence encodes CASSLSGTSAQFF.

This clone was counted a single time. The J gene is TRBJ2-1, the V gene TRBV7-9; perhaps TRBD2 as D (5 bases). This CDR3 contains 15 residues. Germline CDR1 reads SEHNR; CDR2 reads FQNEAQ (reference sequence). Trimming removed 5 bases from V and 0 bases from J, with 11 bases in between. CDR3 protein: CASSPSGYSYNEQFF. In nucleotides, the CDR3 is TGTGCCAGCAGCCCGAGCGGATACTCCTACAATGAGCAGTTCTTC.

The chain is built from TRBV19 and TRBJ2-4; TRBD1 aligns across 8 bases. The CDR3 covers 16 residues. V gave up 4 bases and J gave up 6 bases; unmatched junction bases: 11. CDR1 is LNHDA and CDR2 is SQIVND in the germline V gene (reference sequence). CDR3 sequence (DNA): TGTGCCAGTAGTACTTTCGGACAGGGTGCTCGAAACATTCAGTACTTC. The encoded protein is CASSTFGQGARNIQYF.

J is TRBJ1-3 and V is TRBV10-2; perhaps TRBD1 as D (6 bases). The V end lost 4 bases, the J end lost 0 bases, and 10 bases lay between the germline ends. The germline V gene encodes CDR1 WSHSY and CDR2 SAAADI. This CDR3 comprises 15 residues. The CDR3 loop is CASSVGQNSGNTIYF. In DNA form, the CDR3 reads TGCGCCAGCAGTGTTGGACAGAACTCTGGAAACACCATATATTTT.

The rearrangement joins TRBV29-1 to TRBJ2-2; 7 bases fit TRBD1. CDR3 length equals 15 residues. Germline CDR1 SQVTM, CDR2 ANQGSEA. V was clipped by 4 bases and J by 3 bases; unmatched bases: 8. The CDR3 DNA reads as TGCAGCGTTGGGGCAGGGGGTCTTTACACCGGGGAGCTGTTTTTT. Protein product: CSVGAGGLYTGELFF.